The 23 T cell receptor beta chains in this list originate from one sample, sequenced in a study of Ad26.COV2.S vaccination and SARS-CoV-2 variants. The assay was immunoSEQ multiplex PCR, and TCRdb's table has in-frame clones only and misses some. The sample lists around 400,000 clones, roughly 90% occurring once. Treatment reported: about 20 received Ad26.COV2.S at low or high dose, single or two shots; five or six received placebo; per-sample allocation not given. Samples analyzed were those drawn on day 63 after the first vaccine or placebo injection. The source was peripheral blood, collected in a trial of Ad26.COV2.S vaccine versus placebo. The receptor source for this set is a person between 18 and 65 years old who received the Ad26.COV2.S COVID-19 vaccine or a placebo.

This chain links TRBV3-1 (or the pseudogene TRBV3-2) with TRBJ1-1; 7 positions match TRBD1. Germline CDR1 and CDR2: LGHDT and YNNKEL (reference sequence). The CDR3 covers 16 residues. V was clipped by 8 bases and J by 0 bases; unmatched bases: 12. The CDR3 here is CASSGGGPLMNTEAFF. The CDR3 nucleotides read TGTGCCAGCTCAGGGGGTGGGCCCCTTATGAACACTGAAGCTTTCTTT.

The chain carries TRBV7-6 and TRBJ1-1; D unresolved. CDR3 size: 15 residues. V dropped 4 bases and J dropped 1 base, with 13 bases sitting between them. Germline lookup yields CDR1 SGHVS and CDR2 FNYEAQ. DNA for the CDR3: TGTGCCAGCAGCTCCATCGCGGGGTCGAACACTGAAGCTTTCTTT. This gives the protein CASSSIAGSNTEAFF.

The J gene is TRBJ2-2, the V gene TRBV7-8; D is possibly TRBD1 (6 bases). This CDR3 comprises 14 residues. Looked up from germline, CDR1 is SGHVS and CDR2 is FQNEAQ. The V end was cut by 4 bases, the J end by 6 bases, with 12 bases between. The chain's CDR3 is CASSSRTDPGELFF. CDR3 DNA: TGTGCCAGCAGCTCGAGGACAGACCCCGGGGAGCTGTTTTTT.

This chain joins TRBV25-1 and TRBJ2-7; D remains unclear. The V and J ends lost 3 bases and 1 base respectively, with 10 bases between them. CDR3 length equals 14 residues. CDR1 is MGHDK and CDR2 is SYGVNS in the germline V gene. CDR3 in DNA: TGTGCCAGCAGTGAGGAAGAGTCGTCCTACGAGCAGTACTTC. The encoded protein is CASSEEESSYEQYF.

The chain couples TRBV7-3 to TRBJ2-5, with 9 bases aligning to TRBD2. V gave up 4 bases and J gave up 2 bases; unmatched junction bases: 5. Germline assignment: CDR1 SGHTA and CDR2 FQGTGA. The CDR3 extends over 15 amino acids. The CDR3 is CASSSLAGPQETQYF. The CDR3, as DNA: TGTGCCAGCAGCTCCCTAGCGGGACCTCAAGAGACCCAGTACTTC.

The V call is TRBV11-2, the J call TRBJ2-7; tentatively, D is TRBD2 (5 bases). Deletions cut 4 bases from V and 7 bases from J, with 26 bases between. This CDR3 is built from 17 residues. Germline values: CDR1 SGHAT, CDR2 FQNNGV. The CDR3 DNA sequence: TGTGCCAGCAGCTCCCCCCCTACCTCGACGCTCCCGGGGGAGCAGTACTTC. It encodes CASSSPPTSTLPGEQYF.

This clone was seen once. The gene calls are TRBV7-9 and TRBJ2-4; D may correspond to TRBD1 or TRBD2 (5 bases each). The CDR3 has 16 amino acids. Germline V gene lookup returns CDR1 SEHNR and CDR2 FQNEAQ (reference sequence). V lost 0 bases and J 3 bases, leaving 12 bases between the germline ends. CDR3 sequence reads: CASSLAERGDKNIQYF. Written as DNA, the CDR3 is TGTGCCAGCAGCTTAGCGGAGCGAGGGGACAAAAACATTCAGTACTTC.

The V call is TRBV2, the J call TRBJ1-5; possibly TRBD1 for D (6 bases). CDR3 size: 15 residues. Germline lookup yields CDR1 SNHLY and CDR2 FYNNEI. Trimming cost V 3 bases and J 1 base, with 10 bases left between them. The CDR3 DNA is TGTGCCAGCAGTGAGAAGGGGGAAAGCAATCAGCCCCAGCATTTT. It translates to CASSEKGESNQPQHF. Based on the CDR3 plus reference TRBV2 and TRBJ1-5, the full variable domain is EPEVTQTPSHQVTQMGQEVILRCVPISNHLYFYWYRQILGQKVEFLVSFYNNEISEKSEIFDDQFSVERPDGSNFTLKIRSTKLEDSAMYFCASSEKGESNQPQHFGDGTRLSIL.

The genes are TRBV6-4 and TRBJ2-1, with 11 bases fitting TRBD2. The CDR3 is made up of 15 amino acids. V dropped 6 bases and J dropped 4; count of bases not matched to a gene: 5. Per germline, CDR1 MRHNA and CDR2 SNTAGT. Here the CDR3 reads CASSPTSGDYNEQFF. DNA of the CDR3: TGTGCCAGCAGCCCGACTAGCGGGGATTACAATGAGCAGTTCTTC.

The V call is TRBV10-1, the J call TRBJ2-2; 13 bases map to TRBD2. The CDR3 runs to 17 residues. The V and J ends lost 3 bases and 6 bases, in that order; junction bases with no gene match: 7. Germline V gene data show CDR1 as WNHNN and CDR2 as SYGVQD (reference sequence). CDR3 loop: CASSDPHGLAGAGELFF. In DNA, the CDR3 is TGCGCCAGCAGTGACCCGCACGGACTAGCGGGAGCCGGGGAGCTGTTTTTT.

The rearrangement links TRBV7-8 to TRBJ2-1; D call uncertain. The CDR3 length is 16 residues. Germline loops: CDR1 SGHVS, CDR2 FQNEAQ. V shed 1 base and J shed 0 bases, with 10 bases lying between them. The CDR3 coding sequence is TGTGCCAGCAGCTTAGGTTCCGTTAGCTCCTACAATGAGCAGTTCTTC. This translates into CASSLGSVSSYNEQFF.

This clone was found once. V and J are TRBV7-9 and TRBJ2-5, with TRBD1 matching over 7 bases. The germline CDR1 and CDR2 sequences are SEHNR and FQNEAQ (reference sequence). This CDR3 spans 16 amino acids. J gave up 5 bases and V 5 bases, and 14 bases lay outside the gene matches. CDR3 DNA: TGTGCCAGCAGCCCTAAGACGACAGGGTCGGGGGAGACCCAGTACTTC. Its translation is CASSPKTTGSGETQYF. The variable domain in full, with the rest retrieved from reference TRBV7-9 and TRBJ2-5, is DTGVSQNPRHKITKRGQNVTFRCDPISEHNRLYWYRQTLGQGPEFLTYFQNEAQLEKSRLLSDRFSAERPKGSFSTLEIQRTEQGDSAMYLCASSPKTTGSGETQYFGPGTRLLVL.

The chain's CDR3 is CASSAGAGALNTEAFF. The CDR3 region has the DNA TGTGCCAGCAGCGCCGGTGCAGGGGCCTTGAACACTGAAGCTTTCTTT. This sequence joins TRBV5-6 and TRBJ1-1; tentatively, D is TRBD1 (6 bases). CDR1 is SGHDT and CDR2 is YYEEEE in the germline V gene. V lost 4 bases and J lost 0, with 16 bases in between. This CDR3 has 16 amino acids.

This clone showed up just once. Here the CDR3 DNA reads TGCAGCGCCGGTGGTGGCGGGATGGGGGAGACCCAGTACTTC. Translating it yields CSAGGGGMGETQYF. This chain connects TRBV29-1 to TRBJ2-5, with D possibly TRBD2 on 6 matching bases. V gave up 7 bases and J gave up 5 bases, with 20 bases separating them. The CDR3 is made up of 14 amino acids. From germline, CDR1 is SQVTM and CDR2 ANQGSEA.

The chain employs TRBV29-1 and TRBJ1-2; 10 nucleotides agree with TRBD1. Germline V gene data show CDR1 as SQVTM and CDR2 as ANQGSEA. Losses at the gene ends were 7 bases for V and 1 base for J; bases not matched to a gene: 6. This CDR3 contains 14 residues. The CDR3: CSALTGGHNYGYTF. The DNA of the CDR3 is TGCAGCGCACTGACAGGGGGCCATAACTATGGCTACACCTTC.

This chain links TRBV6-5 with TRBJ2-1, with D perhaps TRBD2 (5 bases). V lost 7 bases, J lost 8 bases, and 12 bases lay in between. The CDR3 sequence is 12 residues long. In germline, CDR1 is MNHEY, CDR2 SVGAGI. The CDR3 protein is CASIRFGDEQFF. CDR3 nucleotides: TGTGCCAGCATTCGATTCGGGGATGAGCAGTTCTTC.

This chain's CDR3 is CASSSSHSSGGTDTQYF. The DNA for the CDR3 is TGTGCCAGCAGTTCCTCCCACTCAAGCGGGGGCACAGATACGCAGTATTTT. The chain links TRBV28 to TRBJ2-3; TRBD2 matches 7 bases. CDR3 length: 17 residues. Trimming took 4 bases from V and 1 from J; bases not matched to a gene: 11. The germline CDR1 and CDR2 sequences are MDHEN and SYDVKM.

The chain combines TRBV10-3 with TRBJ2-1; 8 bases are a match to TRBD1. This CDR3 has 14 amino acids. The V gene end was trimmed by 9 bases and the J gene end by 8 bases; junction bases not matched to a gene: 12. Germline V CDR1 and CDR2: ENHRY, SYGVKD. CDR3 coding DNA: TGTGCCATTTCTAATGGACAGGGTGTTGATGAGCAGTTCTTC. This sequence encodes CAISNGQGVDEQFF.

V gene TRBV18 combines with J gene TRBJ1-4; TRBD1 might be the D (6 bases). CDR1 and CDR2 from the germline V gene are KGHSH and LQKENI. V was trimmed by 6 bases and J by 0 bases, leaving 11 bases between them. There are 15 residues in the CDR3. The CDR3 here is CASSRQEATNEKLFF. CDR3 in DNA: TGTGCCAGCTCGCGACAGGAAGCAACTAATGAAAAACTGTTTTTT.

This chain connects TRBV5-5 to TRBJ2-5, with D perhaps matching TRBD2 (5 bases). The V and J ends lost 2 bases and 1 base respectively, with 12 bases between them. This CDR3 spans 15 amino acids. Germline loops: CDR1 SGHKS, CDR2 YYEKEE (reference sequence). CDR3 DNA sequence: TGTGCCAGCAGCTTATTAGGGAGCGGCCAAGAGACCCAGTACTTC. Protein product: CASSLLGSGQETQYF. Drawing the rest from reference TRBV5-5 and TRBJ2-5, the complete variable domain is DAGVTQSPTHLIKTRGQQVTLRCSPISGHKSVSWYQQVLGQGPQFIFQYYEKEERGRGNFPDRFSARQFPNYSSELNVNALLLGDSALYLCASSLLGSGQETQYFGPGTRLLVL.

CDR3 amino acids: CASSPGTGTANTGELFF. DNA of the CDR3: TGCGCCAGCAGCCCCGGGACAGGGACGGCGAACACCGGGGAGCTGTTTTTT. The chain links TRBV5-1 to TRBJ2-2, with 9 bases fitting TRBD1. This CDR3 is 17 amino acids long. Germline V gene lookup returns CDR1 SGHRS and CDR2 YFSETQ. The trim removed 4 bases at V and 0 bases at J, leaving 7 bases unmatched.

This sequence joins TRBV19 and TRBJ1-5; a possible D gene is TRBD1 (6 bases). Trimming shortened V by 4 bases and J by 4 bases, and 17 bases separated the two germline ends. The germline CDR1 and CDR2 sequences are LNHDA and SQIVND (reference sequence). The CDR3 extends over 16 amino acids. The CDR3 DNA reads as TGTGCCAGTAGTACTGGGCATACAGGGCCGAATCAGCCCCAGCATTTT. It yields the protein CASSTGHTGPNQPQHF. Filled out from reference TRBV19 and TRBJ1-5, the complete variable domain reads DGGITQSPKYLFRKEGQNVTLSCEQNLNHDAMYWYRQDPGQGLRLIYYSQIVNDFQKGDIAEGYSVSREKKESFPLTVTSAQKNPTAFYLCASSTGHTGPNQPQHFGDGTRLSIL.

The chain recombines TRBV3-1 (or the pseudogene TRBV3-2) with TRBJ1-2, with 7 positions matching TRBD1. Per the germline V gene, CDR1 is LGHDT and CDR2 is YNNKEL (reference sequence). Germline trimming cut 0 bases from V and 5 bases from J; bases unmatched to any gene: 6. This CDR3 comprises 15 residues. The CDR3 DNA reads TGTGCCAGCAGCCAAGAGACGGTCAGGGGGTATGGCTACACCTTC. This codes for CASSQETVRGYGYTF.